The 12 T cell receptor beta chains below all came from one sample that was sequenced in a study of control samples from healthy donors and cancer patients. The data were produced by immunoSEQ multiplex PCR, yet TCRdb's version contains in-frame clones alone and is incomplete. Of approximately 110,000 clones detected, around 89% appear once; the ten largest clones hold under 20%. Sequencing used blood. Receptors were obtained from a woman aged 45-65 years in good health.

V gene TRBV13 combines with J gene TRBJ1-5; TRBD1 agrees at 7 bases. This CDR3 is 18 amino acids long. CDR1 is PRHDT and CDR2 is FYEKMQ in the germline V gene (reference sequence). V lost 1 base to trimming and J lost 4 bases; unmatched junction nucleotides: 13. The CDR3 spells CASSLVPITDRENQPQHF. The CDR3 DNA reads as TGTGCCAGCAGCTTAGTCCCAATTACAGACAGGGAGAATCAGCCCCAGCATTTT.

The chain carries TRBV6-6 and TRBJ2-3; D unclear. Between the trimmed V and J ends, which lost 2 bases and 6 bases, there was a span of 9 bases. This CDR3 has 13 residues. CDR1 is MNHNY, CDR2 SVGAGI, per germline (reference sequence). The CDR3 loop reads CASSYPTSDTQYF. The DNA of the CDR3 is TGTGCCAGCAGTTACCCGACTTCGGATACGCAGTATTTT.

A few counts support this clone. The V call is TRBV4-1, the J call TRBJ1-1; no definite D call. CDR1 is MGHRA, CDR2 YSYEKL, per germline. Trimming left V 3 bases short and J 7 bases short, with 15 bases between. The CDR3 spans 14 residues. Here the CDR3 reads CASSQFSSLSEAFF. The CDR3 nucleotides are TGCGCCAGCAGCCAGTTTTCGTCCCTGAGTGAAGCTTTCTTT.

The chain is built from TRBV7-6 and TRBJ2-3, with D possibly being TRBD1 or TRBD2 (5 bases each). Looked up from germline, CDR1 is SGHVS and CDR2 is FNYEAQ. V lost 5 bases and J 9 bases, leaving 9 bases between the germline ends. The CDR3 covers 11 residues. The CDR3 is CASSQRGTQYF. The DNA for the CDR3 is TGTGCCAGCAGCCAGAGGGGCACGCAGTATTTT.

J is TRBJ2-7 and V is TRBV29-1; TRBD2 aligns across 9 bases. V lost 3 bases and J lost 2; bases outside the gene matches: 8. This CDR3 has 15 residues. Looked up from germline, CDR1 is SQVTM and CDR2 is ANQGSEA. CDR3 region: CSVEKGGGVTYEQYF. In DNA form, the CDR3 reads TGCAGCGTTGAGAAGGGCGGGGGGGTGACCTACGAGCAGTACTTC.

V usage is TRBV7-9 and J usage is TRBJ2-1; possible D gene TRBD1, 6 bases. In germline, CDR1 is SEHNR, CDR2 FQNEAQ (reference sequence). V was shortened by 1 base and J by 5 bases, with 12 bases between the two germline ends. This CDR3 comprises 15 residues. Here the CDR3 reads CASSLETGTHNEQFF. DNA of the CDR3: TGTGCCAGCAGCTTAGAGACTGGGACACACAATGAGCAGTTCTTC.

CDR3 bases: TGTGCCAGCAGCTTTGAAACCAGCTATAATTCACCCCTCCACTTT. The encoded protein is CASSFETSYNSPLHF. This chain uses TRBV5-4 with TRBJ1-6; D not resolved. Germline-derived CDR1 and CDR2 are SGHNT and YYREEE (reference sequence). The V and J ends lost 2 bases and 3 bases respectively, with 9 bases between them. This CDR3 has 15 residues.

The chain recombines TRBV18 with TRBJ2-3; D is unclear. CDR1 and CDR2 from the germline V gene are KGHSH and LQKENI. Trimming removed 5 bases from V and 10 bases from J, with 16 bases in between. The CDR3 is made up of 13 amino acids. The CDR3 DNA is TGTGCCAGCTCAGGCTCCAATACTAATGCGCAGTATTTT. Translating gives CASSGSNTNAQYF.

This clone was seen once. In DNA, the CDR3 is TGTGCCAGCAGTGACTCTTCGGTTTCCTACAATGAGCAGTTCTTC. This translates into CASSDSSVSYNEQFF. The chain links TRBV6-4 to TRBJ2-1, with D unclear. V was pared by 0 bases and J by 1 base, with 7 bases between. CDR3 length equals 15 residues. Germline V gene data show CDR1 as MRHNA and CDR2 as SNTAGT.

This chain uses TRBV14 with TRBJ2-1, with 9 bases matching TRBD2. The germline V gene has CDR1 SGHDN and CDR2 FVKESK. Trimming cost V 1 base and J 8 bases; bases outside gene matches: 6. The CDR3 runs to 15 residues. The CDR3 DNA sequence: TGTGCCAGCAGCCAAGCGGGAGCGGGGGGAGATGAGCAGTTCTTC. This encodes CASSQAGAGGDEQFF.

The chain has TRBV4-3 and TRBJ2-7; 9 bases are a match to TRBD2. The V segment lost 0 bases and the J segment 7 bases; nucleotides outside the gene matches: 10. The germline CDR1 and CDR2 sequences are LGHNA and YSLEER. This CDR3 has 16 amino acids. CDR3 sequence (DNA): TGCGCCAGCAGCCAAGATGAGGCGGGAGGGCCGGGAGAGCAGTACGTC. Its translation: CASSQDEAGGPGEQYV.

The chain uses TRBV6-5 and TRBJ2-2; D is perhaps TRBD2 (5 bases). The CDR3 is 14 amino acids. Germline values: CDR1 MNHEY, CDR2 SVGAGI. Trimming stripped 7 bases from V and 1 base from J, with 10 bases between. The CDR3 loop is CASKRALNTGELFF. In DNA form, the CDR3 reads TGTGCCAGCAAGAGGGCTCTGAACACCGGGGAGCTGTTTTTT.